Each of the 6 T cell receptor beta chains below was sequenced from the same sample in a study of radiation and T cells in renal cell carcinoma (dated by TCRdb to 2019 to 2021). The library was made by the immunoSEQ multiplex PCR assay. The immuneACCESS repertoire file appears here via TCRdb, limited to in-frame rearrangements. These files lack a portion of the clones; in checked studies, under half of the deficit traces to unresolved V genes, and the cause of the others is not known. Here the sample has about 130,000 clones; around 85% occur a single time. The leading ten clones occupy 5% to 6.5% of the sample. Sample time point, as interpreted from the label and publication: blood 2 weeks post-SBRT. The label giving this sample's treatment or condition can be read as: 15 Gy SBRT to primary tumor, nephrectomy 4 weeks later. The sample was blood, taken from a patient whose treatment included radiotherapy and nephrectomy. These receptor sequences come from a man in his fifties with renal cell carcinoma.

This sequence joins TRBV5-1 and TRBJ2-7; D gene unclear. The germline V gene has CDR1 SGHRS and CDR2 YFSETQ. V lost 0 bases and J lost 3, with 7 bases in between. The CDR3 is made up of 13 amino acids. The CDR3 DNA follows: TGCGCCAGCAGCTTGGGGCAGGTCTACGAGCAGTACTTC. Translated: CASSLGQVYEQYF.

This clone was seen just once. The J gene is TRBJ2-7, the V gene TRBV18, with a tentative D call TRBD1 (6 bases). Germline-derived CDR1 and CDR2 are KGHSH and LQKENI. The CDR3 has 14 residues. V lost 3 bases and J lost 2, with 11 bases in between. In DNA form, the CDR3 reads TGTGCCAGCTCACCGCGGACAGCAACCTACGAGCAGTACTTC. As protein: CASSPRTATYEQYF.

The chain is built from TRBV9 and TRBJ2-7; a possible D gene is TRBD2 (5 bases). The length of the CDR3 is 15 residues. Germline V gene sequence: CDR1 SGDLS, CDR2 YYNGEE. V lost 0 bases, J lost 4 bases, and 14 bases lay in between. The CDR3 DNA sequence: TGTGCCAGCAGCGTAGACGAGGGAATAGGGTACGAGCAGTACTTC. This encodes CASSVDEGIGYEQYF.

The chain's CDR3 is CASRYGGDEQFF. In nucleotides, the CDR3 is TGTGCCAGCAGATATGGAGGGGATGAGCAGTTCTTC. The rearrangement links TRBV2 to TRBJ2-1, with D perhaps matching TRBD2 (6 bases). CDR1 and CDR2 from the germline V gene are SNHLY and FYNNEI. Trimming removed 6 bases at V and 8 bases at J, with 11 bases between. This CDR3 region has 12 residues.

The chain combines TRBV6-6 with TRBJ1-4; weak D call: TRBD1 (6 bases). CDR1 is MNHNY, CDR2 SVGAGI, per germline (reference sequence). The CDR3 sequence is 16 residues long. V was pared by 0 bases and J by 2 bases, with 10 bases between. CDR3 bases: TGTGCCAGCAGTTACTCGATAGGGGGGACTAATGAAAAACTGTTTTTT. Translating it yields CASSYSIGGTNEKLFF.

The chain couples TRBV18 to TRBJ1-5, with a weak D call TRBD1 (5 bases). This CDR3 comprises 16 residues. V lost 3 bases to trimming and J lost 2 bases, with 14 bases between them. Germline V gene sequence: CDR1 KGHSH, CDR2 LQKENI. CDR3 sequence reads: CASSPGGNSGNQPQHF. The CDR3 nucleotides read TGTGCCAGCTCACCGGGGGGGAATAGCGGCAATCAGCCCCAGCATTTT.